This T cell receptor beta chain was sequenced for a study of patients and donors after allogeneic stem cell transplantation. The germline gives CDR1 LNHDA, CDR2 SQIVND (reference sequence). The CDR3 spans 15 residues. With V trimmed by 9 bases and J by 6 bases, 10 bases remained unmatched. TCRdb itself ran the RT-PCR reads through MiXCR, one entry per CDR3 protein. This sample has about 960,000 distinct CDR3 sequences, with over 15% found just once. The V gene is TRBV19, the J gene TRBJ2-6; 8 nucleotides agree with TRBD1. Material for sequencing was blood, either unsorted or a sorted T cell fraction (not recorded which). The receptor comes from a human donor who was either an allogeneic HSCT recipient or a stem cell or donor lymphocyte infusion donor (not recorded which). It is not recorded whose cells these are; they may come from a transplant donor. The CDR3 loop is CASMTGDALANVLTF. The CDR3 nucleotides read TGTGCCAGCATGACAGGGGATGCTTTGGCCAACGTCCTGACTTTC.